In this sample, the clone carrying this T cell receptor beta chain turned up a few times. These data originate in a study of identical twins. This CDR3 region has 15 residues. V shed 2 bases, J shed 3 bases, and the junction held 7 bases outside the gene matches. Germline V gene lookup returns CDR1 SGHVS and CDR2 FNYEAQ. Each CDR3 protein is one row after TCRdb ran MiXCR on the 5' RACE reads. The data hold 200,000 or so distinct CDR3 sequences, with around 6.9% observed a single time. This sample was shared with a second study, whose subject was yellow fever vaccine responses in identical twins.

The sequenced sample consisted of memory (CD45RO+) T cells sorted from blood. The chain couples TRBV7-6 to TRBJ2-7, with 7 bases matching TRBD1. The TCR sequence derives from a woman under 30 in good health. The CDR3 nucleotides are TGTGCCAGCAGCTTAACGTTCAGGGGGTTCTACGAGCAGTACTTC. Residues: CASSLTFRGFYEQYF.